The T cell receptor (beta chain) described here comes from a study of T cells in narcolepsy. V gave up 3 bases and J gave up 2 bases, with 5 bases separating them. Germline V gene lookup returns CDR1 SEHNR and CDR2 FQNEAQ (reference sequence). This CDR3 has 12 residues. Sequencing used immunoSEQ multiplex PCR; TCRdb keeps in-frame clones, though not all of them. This table has roughly 20,000 clones, around 81% appearing once. Whole-study findings and limits: In some patient and control memory CD4+ samples, autoreactive clones were absent. Healthy controls reportedly lacked the autoreactive clonotypes serially found in patients' blood.

A word on this clone: The target antigen is unknown.

The TCR sequence derives from a human donor in good health. Specimen: memory (CD45RA-) CD4+ T cells from blood. The chain recombines TRBV7-9 with TRBJ2-7; D is unresolved. CDR3 protein: CASSFNPYEQYF. CDR3 coding DNA: TGTGCCAGCAGCTTTAACCCCTACGAGCAGTACTTC.